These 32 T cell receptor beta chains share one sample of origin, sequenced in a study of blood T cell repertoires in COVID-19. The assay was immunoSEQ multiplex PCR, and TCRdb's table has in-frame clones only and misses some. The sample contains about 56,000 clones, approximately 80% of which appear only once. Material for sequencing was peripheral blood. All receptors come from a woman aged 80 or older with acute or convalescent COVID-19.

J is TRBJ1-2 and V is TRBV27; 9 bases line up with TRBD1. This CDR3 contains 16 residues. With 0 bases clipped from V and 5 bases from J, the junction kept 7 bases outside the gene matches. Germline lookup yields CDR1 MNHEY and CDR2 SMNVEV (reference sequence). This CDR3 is CASSLSSNRGLYGYTF. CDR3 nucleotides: TGTGCCAGCAGTTTATCGTCTAACAGGGGGCTATATGGCTACACCTTC.

The CDR3 loop is CASSSQGADTGELFF. The CDR3 DNA sequence: TGCGCCAGCAGCAGCCAGGGGGCGGACACCGGGGAGCTGTTTTTT. The genes are TRBV5-1 and TRBJ2-2, with TRBD1 matching over 8 bases. The CDR3 is made up of 15 amino acids. With 4 bases clipped from V and 3 bases from J, the junction kept 5 bases outside the gene matches. Germline loops: CDR1 SGHRS, CDR2 YFSETQ.

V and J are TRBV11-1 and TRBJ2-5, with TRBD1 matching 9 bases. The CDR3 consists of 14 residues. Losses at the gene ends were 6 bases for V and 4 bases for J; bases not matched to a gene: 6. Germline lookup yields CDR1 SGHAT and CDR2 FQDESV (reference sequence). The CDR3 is CASRPGQGIETQYF. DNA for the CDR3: TGTGCCAGCAGACCGGGACAGGGAATAGAGACCCAGTACTTC.

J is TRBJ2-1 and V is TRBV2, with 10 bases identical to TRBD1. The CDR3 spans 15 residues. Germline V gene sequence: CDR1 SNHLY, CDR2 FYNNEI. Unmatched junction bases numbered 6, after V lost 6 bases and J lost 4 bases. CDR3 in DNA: TGTGCCAGCAGCTCCGGGACAGGGGCGTACAATGAGCAGTTCTTC. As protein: CASSSGTGAYNEQFF.

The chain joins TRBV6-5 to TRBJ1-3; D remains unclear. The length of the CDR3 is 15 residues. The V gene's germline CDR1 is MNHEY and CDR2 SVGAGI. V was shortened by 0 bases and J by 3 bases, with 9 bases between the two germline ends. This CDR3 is CASSYSRGFGNTIYF. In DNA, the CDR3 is TGTGCCAGCAGTTACTCAAGAGGGTTTGGAAACACCATATATTTT.

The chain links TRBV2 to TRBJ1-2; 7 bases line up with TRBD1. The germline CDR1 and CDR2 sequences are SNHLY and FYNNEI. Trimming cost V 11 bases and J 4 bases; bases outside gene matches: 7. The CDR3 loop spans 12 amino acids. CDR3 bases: TGTGCCGGACGACAGGGAAGCTATGGCTACACCTTC. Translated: CAGRQGSYGYTF.

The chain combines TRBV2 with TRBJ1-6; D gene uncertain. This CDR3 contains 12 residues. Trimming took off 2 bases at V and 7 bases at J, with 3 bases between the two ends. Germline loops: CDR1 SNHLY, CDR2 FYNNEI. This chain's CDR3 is CASSEQNSPLHF. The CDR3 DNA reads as TGTGCCAGCAGTGAACAGAATTCACCCCTCCACTTT.

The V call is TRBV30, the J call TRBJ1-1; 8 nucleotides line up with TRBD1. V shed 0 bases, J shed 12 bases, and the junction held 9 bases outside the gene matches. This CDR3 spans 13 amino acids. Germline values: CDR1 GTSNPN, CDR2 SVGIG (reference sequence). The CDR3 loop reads CAWSVQGGQATFF. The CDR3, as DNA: TGTGCCTGGAGTGTACAGGGGGGACAGGCAACTTTCTTT.

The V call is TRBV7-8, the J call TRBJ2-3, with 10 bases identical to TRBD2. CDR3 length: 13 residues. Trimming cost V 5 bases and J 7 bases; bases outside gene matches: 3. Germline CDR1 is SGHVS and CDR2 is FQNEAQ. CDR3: CASSGTSVYTQYF. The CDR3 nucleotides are TGTGCCAGCAGCGGGACTAGCGTGTATACGCAGTATTTT.

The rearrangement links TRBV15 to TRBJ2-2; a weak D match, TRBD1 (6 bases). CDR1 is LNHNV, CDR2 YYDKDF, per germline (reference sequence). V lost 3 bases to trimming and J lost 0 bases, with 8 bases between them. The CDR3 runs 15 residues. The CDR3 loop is CATSSGTTNTGELFF. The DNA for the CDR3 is TGTGCCACCAGCAGCGGGACAACGAACACCGGGGAGCTGTTTTTT.

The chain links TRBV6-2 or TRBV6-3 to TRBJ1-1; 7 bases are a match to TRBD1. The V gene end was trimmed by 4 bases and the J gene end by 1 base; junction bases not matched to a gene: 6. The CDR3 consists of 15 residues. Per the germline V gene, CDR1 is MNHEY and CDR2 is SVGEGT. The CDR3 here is CASSSGQASNTEAFF. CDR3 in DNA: TGTGCCAGCAGTTCAGGACAGGCTTCGAACACTGAAGCTTTCTTT.

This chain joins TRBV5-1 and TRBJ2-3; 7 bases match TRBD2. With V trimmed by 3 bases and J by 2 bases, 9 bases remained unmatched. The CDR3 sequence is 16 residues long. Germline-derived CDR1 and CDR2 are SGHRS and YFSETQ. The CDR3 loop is CASSSTPGLFTDTQYF. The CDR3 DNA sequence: TGCGCCAGCAGCTCGACGCCGGGACTATTCACAGATACGCAGTATTTT.

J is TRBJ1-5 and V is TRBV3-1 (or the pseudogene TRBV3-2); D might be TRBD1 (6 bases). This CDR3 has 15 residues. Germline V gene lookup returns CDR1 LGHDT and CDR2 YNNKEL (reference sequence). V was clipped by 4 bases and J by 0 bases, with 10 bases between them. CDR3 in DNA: TGTGCCAGCAGCCCCGGGACAATTAGCAATCAGCCCCAGCATTTT. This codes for CASSPGTISNQPQHF.

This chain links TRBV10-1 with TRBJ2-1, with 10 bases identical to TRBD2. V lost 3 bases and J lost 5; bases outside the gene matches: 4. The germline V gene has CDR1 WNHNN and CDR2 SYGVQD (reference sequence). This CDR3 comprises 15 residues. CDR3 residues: CASSDGAGGNNEQFF. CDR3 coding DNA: TGCGCCAGCAGTGATGGAGCGGGGGGGAACAATGAGCAGTTCTTC.

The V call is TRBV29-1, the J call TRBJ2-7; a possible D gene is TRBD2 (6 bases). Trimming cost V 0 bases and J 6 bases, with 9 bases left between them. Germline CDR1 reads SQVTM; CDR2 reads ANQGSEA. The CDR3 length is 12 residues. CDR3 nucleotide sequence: TGCAGCGTTGAAGATGCCGGGGGCGAGCAGTACTTC. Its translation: CSVEDAGGEQYF.

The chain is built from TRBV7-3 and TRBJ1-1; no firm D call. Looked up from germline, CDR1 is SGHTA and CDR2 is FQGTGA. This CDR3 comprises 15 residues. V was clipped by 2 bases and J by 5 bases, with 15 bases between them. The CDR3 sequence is CASSLHGHGETEAFF. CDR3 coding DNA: TGTGCCAGCAGCTTACACGGCCACGGAGAGACTGAAGCTTTCTTT.

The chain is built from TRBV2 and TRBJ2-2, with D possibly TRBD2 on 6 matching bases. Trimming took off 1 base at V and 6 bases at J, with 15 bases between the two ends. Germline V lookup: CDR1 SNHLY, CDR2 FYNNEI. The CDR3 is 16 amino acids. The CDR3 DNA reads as TGTGCCAGCAGTGAAGGGGGACTGCGATACGCCGGGGAGCTGTTTTTT. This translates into CASSEGGLRYAGELFF.

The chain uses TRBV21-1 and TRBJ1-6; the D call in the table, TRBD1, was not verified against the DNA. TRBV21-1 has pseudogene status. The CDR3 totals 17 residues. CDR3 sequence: CASSKKPTEDEVSPLHF. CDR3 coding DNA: TGTGCCAGCAGCAAAAAGCCGACAGAGGACGAGGTCTCACCCCTCCACTTT.

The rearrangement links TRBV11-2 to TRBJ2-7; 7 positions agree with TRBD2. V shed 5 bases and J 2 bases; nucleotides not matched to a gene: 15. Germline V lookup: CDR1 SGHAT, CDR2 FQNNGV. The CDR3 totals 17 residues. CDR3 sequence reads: CASSATSSGTTAYEQYF. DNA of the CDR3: TGTGCCAGCAGCGCCACCAGTTCCGGGACTACAGCCTACGAGCAGTACTTC. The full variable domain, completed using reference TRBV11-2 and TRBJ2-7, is EAGVAQSPRYKIIEKRQSVAFWCNPISGHATLYWYQQILGQGPKLLIQFQNNGVVDDSQLPKDRFSAERLKGVDSTLKIQPAKLEDSAVYLCASSATSSGTTAYEQYFGPGTRLTVT.

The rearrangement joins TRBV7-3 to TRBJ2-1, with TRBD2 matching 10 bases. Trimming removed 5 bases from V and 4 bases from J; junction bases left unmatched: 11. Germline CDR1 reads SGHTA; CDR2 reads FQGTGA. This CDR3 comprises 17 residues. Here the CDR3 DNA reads TGTGCCAGCAGCCCCGCGGGGGAGCGGGGGGGTTACAATGAGCAGTTCTTC. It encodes CASSPAGERGGYNEQFF.

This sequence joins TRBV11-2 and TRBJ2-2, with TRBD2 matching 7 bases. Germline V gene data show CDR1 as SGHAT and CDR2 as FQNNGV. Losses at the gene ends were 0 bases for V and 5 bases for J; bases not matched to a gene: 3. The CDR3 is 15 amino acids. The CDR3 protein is CASSLEWGGTGELFF. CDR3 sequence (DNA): TGTGCCAGCAGCTTAGAGTGGGGGGGAACCGGGGAGCTGTTTTTT.

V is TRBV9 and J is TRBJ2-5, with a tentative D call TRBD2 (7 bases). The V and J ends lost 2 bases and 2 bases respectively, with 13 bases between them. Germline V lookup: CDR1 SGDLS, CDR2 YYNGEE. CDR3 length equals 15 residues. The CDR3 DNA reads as TGTGCCAGCAGCGTTAGGGGGGGACCTCAAGAGACCCAGTACTTC. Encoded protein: CASSVRGGPQETQYF.

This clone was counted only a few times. Here the CDR3 reads CASSAAGTGVYEQYF. The CDR3, as DNA: TGTGCCAGCAGCGCAGCCGGGACAGGGGTCTACGAGCAGTACTTC. V is TRBV5-5 and J is TRBJ2-7; the match to TRBD1 covers 10 bases. This CDR3 spans 15 amino acids. The V gene end was trimmed by 4 bases and the J gene end by 3 bases; junction bases not matched to a gene: 7. Looked up from germline, CDR1 is SGHKS and CDR2 is YYEKEE (reference sequence).

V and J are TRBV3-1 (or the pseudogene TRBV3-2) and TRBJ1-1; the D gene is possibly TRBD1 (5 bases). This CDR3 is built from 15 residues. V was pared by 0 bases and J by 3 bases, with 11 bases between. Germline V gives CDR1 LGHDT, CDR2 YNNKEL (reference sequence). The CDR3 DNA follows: TGTGCCAGCAGCCAAGAGGGGGGTTCTGACACTGAAGCTTTCTTT. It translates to CASSQEGGSDTEAFF.

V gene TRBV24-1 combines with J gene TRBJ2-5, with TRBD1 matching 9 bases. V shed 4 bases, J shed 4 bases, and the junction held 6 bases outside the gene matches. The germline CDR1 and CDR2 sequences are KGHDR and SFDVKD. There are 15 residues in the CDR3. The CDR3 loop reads CATSEPGQGRETQYF. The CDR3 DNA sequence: TGTGCCACCAGTGAACCCGGACAGGGGAGAGAGACCCAGTACTTC.

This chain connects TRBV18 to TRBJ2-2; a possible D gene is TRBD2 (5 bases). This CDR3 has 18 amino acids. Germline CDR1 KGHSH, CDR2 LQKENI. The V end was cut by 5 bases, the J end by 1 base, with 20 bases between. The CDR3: CASSLWADPSQNTGELFF. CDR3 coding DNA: TGTGCCAGCTCATTATGGGCGGACCCTAGCCAGAACACCGGGGAGCTGTTTTTT.

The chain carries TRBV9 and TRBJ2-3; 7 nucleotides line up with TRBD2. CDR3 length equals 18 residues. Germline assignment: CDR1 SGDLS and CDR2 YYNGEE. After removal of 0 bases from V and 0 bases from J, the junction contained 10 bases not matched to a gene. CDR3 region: CASSVVSLSGASTDTQYF. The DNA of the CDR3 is TGTGCCAGCAGCGTAGTAAGTCTAAGCGGGGCCAGCACAGATACGCAGTATTTT. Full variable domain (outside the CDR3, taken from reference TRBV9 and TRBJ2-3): DSGVTQTPKHLITATGQRVTLRCSPRSGDLSVYWYQQSLDQGLQFLIQYYNGEERAKGNILERFSAQQFPDLHSELNLSSLELGDSALYFCASSVVSLSGASTDTQYFGPGTRLTVL.

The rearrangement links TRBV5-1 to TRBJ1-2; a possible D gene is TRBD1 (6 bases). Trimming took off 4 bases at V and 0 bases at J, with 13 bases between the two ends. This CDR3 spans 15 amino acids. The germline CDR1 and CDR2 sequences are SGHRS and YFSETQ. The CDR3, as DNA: TGCGCCAGCAGCCCTCCGGGACAAGCTAACTATGGCTACACCTTC. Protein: CASSPPGQANYGYTF.

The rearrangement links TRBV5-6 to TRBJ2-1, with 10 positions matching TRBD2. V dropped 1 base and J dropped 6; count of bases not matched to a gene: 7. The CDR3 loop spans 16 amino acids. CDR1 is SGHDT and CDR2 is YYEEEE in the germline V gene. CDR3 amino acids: CASSLIGAGGLNEQFF. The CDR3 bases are TGTGCCAGCAGCTTGATCGGAGCGGGGGGGCTCAATGAGCAGTTCTTC.

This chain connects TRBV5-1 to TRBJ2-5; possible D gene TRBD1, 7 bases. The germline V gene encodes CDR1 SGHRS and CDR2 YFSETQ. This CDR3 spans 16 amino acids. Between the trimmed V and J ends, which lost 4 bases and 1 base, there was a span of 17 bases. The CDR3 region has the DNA TGCGCCAGCAGCAAGGACTACAGGGGACTCCAAGAGACCCAGTACTTC. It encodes CASSKDYRGLQETQYF.

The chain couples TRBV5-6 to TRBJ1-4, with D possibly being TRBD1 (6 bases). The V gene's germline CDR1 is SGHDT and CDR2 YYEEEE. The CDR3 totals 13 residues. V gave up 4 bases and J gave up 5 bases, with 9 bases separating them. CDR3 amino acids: CASSEDRNEKLFF. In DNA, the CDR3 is TGTGCCAGCAGCGAGGACAGAAATGAAAAACTGTTTTTT.

The CDR3 spells CASGRYNQPQHF. The CDR3 nucleotides are TGTGCCAGTGGGAGGTACAATCAGCCCCAGCATTTT. V usage is TRBV27 and J usage is TRBJ1-5; D is ambiguous. Trimming took off 9 bases at V and 3 bases at J, with 9 bases between the two ends. Germline V gene sequence: CDR1 MNHEY, CDR2 SMNVEV (reference sequence). The CDR3 runs to 12 residues.